A single sample is the source of the 19 T cell receptor beta chains below, sequenced in a study of blood T cell repertoires in COVID-19. Assay used: immunoSEQ multiplex PCR; TCRdb lists only in-frame clones, some missing. The repertoire holds 230,000 or so clones, with around 80% as singletons. The sequenced material came from peripheral blood. These receptors were collected from a man aged 35 to 55 with active or convalescent COVID-19.

The gene calls are TRBV5-1 and TRBJ2-7; TRBD2 matches at 13 bases. Germline CDR1 is SGHRS and CDR2 is YFSETQ. J lost 0 bases, V lost 3 bases, and 6 bases had no gene match. The CDR3 contains 17 residues. The CDR3 DNA reads as TGCGCCAGCAGCTCCACCGGGACTAGCGGGATCTCCTACGAGCAGTACTTC. Its translation is CASSSTGTSGISYEQYF.

This chain connects TRBV11-2 to TRBJ2-3; 10 nucleotides align to TRBD1. The CDR3 is made up of 15 amino acids. The ends lost 3 bases at V and 4 bases at J; junction bases unmatched: 4. Germline V gives CDR1 SGHAT, CDR2 FQNNGV. CDR3 sequence reads: CASSFGQGGSDTQYF. DNA of the CDR3: TGTGCCAGCAGCTTCGGACAGGGGGGCTCAGATACGCAGTATTTT. Variable domain in full (rest from reference TRBV11-2 and TRBJ2-3): EAGVAQSPRYKIIEKRQSVAFWCNPISGHATLYWYQQILGQGPKLLIQFQNNGVVDDSQLPKDRFSAERLKGVDSTLKIQPAKLEDSAVYLCASSFGQGGSDTQYFGPGTRLTVL.

The chain employs TRBV2 and TRBJ2-1; possible D gene TRBD2, 5 bases. The V end was cut by 9 bases, the J end by 8 bases, with 11 bases between. This CDR3 is built from 11 residues. Germline lookup yields CDR1 SNHLY and CDR2 FYNNEI. The chain's CDR3 is CASTGKDEQFF. CDR3 coding DNA: TGTGCCAGTACGGGGAAGGATGAGCAGTTCTTC.

The J gene is TRBJ1-1, the V gene TRBV27, with 8 bases that match TRBD1. The ends lost 1 base at V and 6 bases at J; junction bases unmatched: 7. This CDR3 is 15 amino acids long. Germline assignment: CDR1 MNHEY and CDR2 SMNVEV (reference sequence). The CDR3 bases are TGTGCCAGCAGTTTATACGGACAGGGAGGACCTGAAGCTTTCTTT. Translated: CASSLYGQGGPEAFF.

The V and J genes are TRBV24-1 and TRBJ2-1; 7 nucleotides match TRBD2. Trimming at V came to 5 bases and at J to 5 bases, leaving 11 bases not matched to a gene. The CDR3 consists of 16 residues. CDR1 is KGHDR, CDR2 SFDVKD, per germline. The CDR3 loop reads CATSGLETSIHNEQFF. The CDR3 DNA reads TGTGCCACCAGTGGGCTGGAGACTAGCATCCACAATGAGCAGTTCTTC.

The genes are TRBV5-1 and TRBJ2-3; D not certain. The CDR3 is 15 residues long. CDR1 is SGHRS, CDR2 YFSETQ, per germline. Trimming stripped 1 base from V and 4 bases from J, with 13 bases between. CDR3 amino acids: CASSLLGSLPDTQYF. The CDR3 DNA sequence: TGCGCCAGCAGCTTGCTCGGTAGCTTGCCAGATACGCAGTATTTT.

The chain employs TRBV5-4 and TRBJ1-2; a possible D gene is TRBD1 (5 bases). Germline assignment: CDR1 SGHNT and CDR2 YYREEE (reference sequence). The V end lost 0 bases, the J end lost 4 bases, and 13 bases lay between the germline ends. The CDR3 is 15 residues long. The CDR3 loop reads CASSLEVGEGYGYTF. Written as DNA, the CDR3 is TGTGCCAGCAGCTTGGAGGTAGGGGAGGGCTATGGCTACACCTTC.

This chain joins TRBV10-1 and TRBJ1-6; 7 bases map to TRBD1. Germline assignment: CDR1 WNHNN and CDR2 SYGVQD (reference sequence). Germline trimming cut 10 bases from V and 2 bases from J; bases unmatched to any gene: 5. This CDR3 region has 14 residues. CDR3 protein: CAKQTGTYNSPLHF. CDR3 nucleotide sequence: TGCGCCAAACAGACAGGGACCTATAATTCACCCCTCCACTTT.

This clone was recorded a few times. This rearrangement joins TRBV11-3 to TRBJ2-7; 7 bases line up with TRBD1. The V and J ends lost 5 bases and 4 bases, in that order; junction bases with no gene match: 5. Germline CDR1 SGHNT, CDR2 YENEEA. The CDR3 covers 13 residues. DNA for the CDR3: TGTGCCAGCAGCCCGTTGACAGGGTACGAGCAGTACTTC. Protein sequence: CASSPLTGYEQYF. Using reference TRBV11-3 and TRBJ2-7 for the parts outside the CDR3, the full variable domain is EAGVVQSPRYKIIEKKQPVAFWCNPISGHNTLYWYLQNLGQGPELLIRYENEEAVDDSQLPKDRFSAERLKGVDSTLKIQPAELGDSAVYLCASSPLTGYEQYFGPGTRLTVT.

The V call is TRBV4-3, the J call TRBJ1-4; TRBD1 aligns across 9 bases. This CDR3 spans 16 amino acids. The junction had 2 bases not matched to a gene; V was cut back by 0 bases and J by 3 bases. In germline, CDR1 is LGHNA, CDR2 YSLEER. The CDR3 region has the DNA TGCGCCAGCAGCCAAGACGGGGACAGGGCTAATGAAAAACTGTTTTTT. Translating gives CASSQDGDRANEKLFF.

The chain carries TRBV30 and TRBJ2-3, with 9 bases aligning to TRBD2. V lost 2 bases to trimming and J lost 4 bases; unmatched junction nucleotides: 13. In germline, CDR1 is GTSNPN, CDR2 SVGIG (reference sequence). The CDR3 runs 17 residues. The CDR3 DNA follows: TGTGCCTGGAGTCCAAACCCGGGACTAGCCGGCGCAGATACGCAGTATTTT. Its protein product is CAWSPNPGLAGADTQYF.

This rearrangement joins TRBV24-1 to TRBJ2-2, with 10 bases aligning to TRBD1. This CDR3 has 16 amino acids. Trimming cost V 5 bases and J 6 bases; bases outside gene matches: 8. Germline CDR1 KGHDR, CDR2 SFDVKD. The CDR3 coding sequence is TGTGCCACCAGTGGTCCGGGACAGGGGACCGCCGGGGAGCTGTTTTTT. This gives the protein CATSGPGQGTAGELFF.

This clone was seen more than once but under ten times. J is TRBJ2-7 and V is TRBV2; D not resolved. The germline V gene has CDR1 SNHLY and CDR2 FYNNEI. This CDR3 region has 13 residues. Trimming removed 7 bases from V and 0 bases from J, with 10 bases in between. In nucleotides, the CDR3 is TGTGCCAGCATACAGCAACCCTCCTACGAGCAGTACTTC. This gives the protein CASIQQPSYEQYF.

The chain combines TRBV19 with TRBJ1-5, with D perhaps TRBD1 (6 bases). This CDR3 contains 15 residues. V shed 5 bases and J shed 3 bases, with 14 bases lying between them. The germline V gene has CDR1 LNHDA and CDR2 SQIVND (reference sequence). CDR3 protein: CASSLGRGPNQPQHF. DNA for the CDR3: TGTGCCAGTAGTCTCGGCAGGGGTCCCAATCAGCCCCAGCATTTT. The full variable domain, its missing parts supplied by reference TRBV19 and TRBJ1-5, is DGGITQSPKYLFRKEGQNVTLSCEQNLNHDAMYWYRQDPGQGLRLIYYSQIVNDFQKGDIAEGYSVSREKKESFPLTVTSAQKNPTAFYLCASSLGRGPNQPQHFGDGTRLSIL.

This clone showed up many times. The chain is built from TRBV29-1 and TRBJ1-2; D gene unclear. This CDR3 has 13 amino acids. The V end lost 4 bases, the J end lost 0 bases, and 9 bases lay between the germline ends. Looked up from germline, CDR1 is SQVTM and CDR2 is ANQGSEA. The CDR3 sequence is CSVVGGTNYGYTF. The CDR3 coding sequence is TGCAGCGTTGTAGGAGGAACTAACTATGGCTACACCTTC. Full variable domain (remainder filled in from reference TRBV29-1 and TRBJ1-2): SAVISQKPSRDICQRGTSLTIQCQVDSQVTMMFWYRQQPGQSLTLIATANQGSEATYESGFVIDKFPISRPNLTFSTLTVSNMSPEDSSIYLCSVVGGTNYGYTFGSGTRLTVV.

The chain links TRBV5-6 to TRBJ2-3; no firm D call. Trimming took 0 bases from V and 0 from J, leaving 5 bases between them. The CDR3 runs to 14 residues. The germline V gene has CDR1 SGHDT and CDR2 YYEEEE. The CDR3 spells CASSLDGSTDTQYF. The CDR3 coding sequence is TGTGCCAGCAGCTTGGACGGGAGCACAGATACGCAGTATTTT.

The gene calls are TRBV30 and TRBJ1-1; 7 nucleotides line up with TRBD1. The trim removed 3 bases at V and 5 bases at J, leaving 6 bases unmatched. There are 13 residues in the CDR3. Germline V gene data show CDR1 as GTSNPN and CDR2 as SVGIG (reference sequence). As DNA, the CDR3 is TGTGCCTGGAGCTACAGGGGTGAGACTGAAGCTTTCTTT. As protein: CAWSYRGETEAFF.

The V and J genes are TRBV4-1 and TRBJ1-2; no clear D. Germline loops: CDR1 MGHRA, CDR2 YSYEKL. CDR3 length equals 15 residues. V was clipped by 1 base and J by 1 base, with 10 bases between them. CDR3 nucleotides: TGCGCCAGCAGCCAAGGCGCCGGGATTAACTATGGCTACACCTTC. Protein: CASSQGAGINYGYTF.

Regarding this clone: This sample also contains other DNA sequences that code for the same CDR3. The chain uses TRBV19 and TRBJ1-2; 8 nucleotides line up with TRBD1. V trimming: 8 bases; J trimming: 4 bases; junction bases outside the gene matches: 6. This CDR3 spans 13 amino acids. In germline, CDR1 is LNHDA, CDR2 SQIVND (reference sequence). The DNA for the CDR3 is TGTGCCAGTTCGACCGGGACAGGCTATGGCTACACCTTC. It codes for CASSTGTGYGYTF.